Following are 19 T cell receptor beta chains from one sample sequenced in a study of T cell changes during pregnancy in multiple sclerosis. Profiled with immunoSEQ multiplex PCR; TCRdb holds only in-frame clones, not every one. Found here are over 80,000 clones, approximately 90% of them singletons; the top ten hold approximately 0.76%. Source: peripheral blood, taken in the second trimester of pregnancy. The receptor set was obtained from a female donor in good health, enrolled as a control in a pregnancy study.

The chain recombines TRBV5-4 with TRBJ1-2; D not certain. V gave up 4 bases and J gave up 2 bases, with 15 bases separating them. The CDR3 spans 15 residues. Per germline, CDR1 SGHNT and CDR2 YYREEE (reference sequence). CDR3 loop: CASSPDSPKNYGYTF. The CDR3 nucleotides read TGTGCCAGCAGCCCCGATAGTCCTAAGAACTATGGCTACACCTTC.

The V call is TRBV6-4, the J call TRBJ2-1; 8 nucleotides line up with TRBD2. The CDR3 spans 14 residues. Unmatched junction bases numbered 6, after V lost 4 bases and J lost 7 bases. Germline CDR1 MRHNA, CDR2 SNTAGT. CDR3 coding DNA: TGTGCCAGCAGTGGGGGACTAGGAGGGAATGAGCAGTTCTTC. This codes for CASSGGLGGNEQFF.

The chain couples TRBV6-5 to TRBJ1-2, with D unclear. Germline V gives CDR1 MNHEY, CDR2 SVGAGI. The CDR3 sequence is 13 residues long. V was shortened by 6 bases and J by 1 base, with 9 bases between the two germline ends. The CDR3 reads CASSPTVNYGYTF. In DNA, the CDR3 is TGTGCCAGCAGCCCAACAGTTAACTATGGCTACACCTTC.

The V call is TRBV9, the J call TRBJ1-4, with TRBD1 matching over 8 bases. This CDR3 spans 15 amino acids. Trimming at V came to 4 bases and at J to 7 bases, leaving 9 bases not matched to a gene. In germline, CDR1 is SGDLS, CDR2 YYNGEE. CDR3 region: CASSIRQGTGEKLFF. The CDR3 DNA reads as TGTGCCAGCAGCATAAGACAGGGGACGGGTGAAAAACTGTTTTTT.

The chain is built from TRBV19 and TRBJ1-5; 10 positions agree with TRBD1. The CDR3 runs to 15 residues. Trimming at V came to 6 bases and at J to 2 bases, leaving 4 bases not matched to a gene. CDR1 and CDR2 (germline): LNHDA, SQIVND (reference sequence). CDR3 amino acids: CASRPGTGGNQPQHF. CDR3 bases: TGTGCCAGTAGACCTGGGACAGGGGGCAATCAGCCCCAGCATTTT.

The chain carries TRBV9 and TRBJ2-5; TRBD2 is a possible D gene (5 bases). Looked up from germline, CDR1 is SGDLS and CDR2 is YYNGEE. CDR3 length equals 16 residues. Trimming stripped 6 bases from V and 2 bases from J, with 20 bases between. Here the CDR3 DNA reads TGTGCCAGCACTCTCTTAGGGAGCGACCGACAAGAGACCCAGTACTTC. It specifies CASTLLGSDRQETQYF.

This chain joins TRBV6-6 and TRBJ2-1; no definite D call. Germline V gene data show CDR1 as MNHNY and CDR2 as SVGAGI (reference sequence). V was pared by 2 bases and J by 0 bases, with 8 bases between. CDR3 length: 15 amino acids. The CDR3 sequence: CASSYGAVSYNEQFF. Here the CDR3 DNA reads TGTGCCAGCAGTTACGGCGCGGTCTCCTACAATGAGCAGTTCTTC.

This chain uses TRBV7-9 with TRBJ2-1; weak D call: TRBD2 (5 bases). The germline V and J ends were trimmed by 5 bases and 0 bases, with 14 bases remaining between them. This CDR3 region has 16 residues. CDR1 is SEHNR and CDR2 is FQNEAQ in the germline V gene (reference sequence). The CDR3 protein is CASSPKERSSYNEQFF. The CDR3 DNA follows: TGTGCCAGCAGCCCCAAAGAGCGGAGCTCCTACAATGAGCAGTTCTTC.

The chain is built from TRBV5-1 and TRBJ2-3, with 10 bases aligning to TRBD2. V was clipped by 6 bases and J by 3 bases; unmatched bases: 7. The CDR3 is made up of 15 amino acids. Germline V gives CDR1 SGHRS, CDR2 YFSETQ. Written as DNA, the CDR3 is TGCGCCAGCAACCTAGCGGGGGCCAGAACAGATACGCAGTATTTT. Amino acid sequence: CASNLAGARTDTQYF. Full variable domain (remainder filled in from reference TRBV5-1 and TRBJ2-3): KAGVTQTPRYLIKTRGQQVTLSCSPISGHRSVSWYQQTPGQGLQFLFEYFSETQRNKGNFPGRFSGRQFSNSRSEMNVSTLELGDSALYLCASNLAGARTDTQYFGPGTRLTVL.

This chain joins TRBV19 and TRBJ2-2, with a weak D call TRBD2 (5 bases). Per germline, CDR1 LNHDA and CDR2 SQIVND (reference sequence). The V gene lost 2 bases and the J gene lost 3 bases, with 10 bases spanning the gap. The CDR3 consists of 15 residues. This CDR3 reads CASSISGGDTGELFF. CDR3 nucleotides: TGTGCCAGTAGTATATCCGGAGGTGACACCGGGGAGCTGTTTTTT. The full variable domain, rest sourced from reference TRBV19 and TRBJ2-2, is DGGITQSPKYLFRKEGQNVTLSCEQNLNHDAMYWYRQDPGQGLRLIYYSQIVNDFQKGDIAEGYSVSREKKESFPLTVTSAQKNPTAFYLCASSISGGDTGELFFGEGSRLTVL.

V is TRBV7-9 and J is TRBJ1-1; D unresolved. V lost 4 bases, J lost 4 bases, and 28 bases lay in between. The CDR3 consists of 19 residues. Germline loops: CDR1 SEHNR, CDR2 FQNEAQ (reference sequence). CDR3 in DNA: TGTGCCAGCAGCTGGTTGAGGATTACATGGGTGAATTTGGGCACTGAAGCTTTCTTT. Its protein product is CASSWLRITWVNLGTEAFF.

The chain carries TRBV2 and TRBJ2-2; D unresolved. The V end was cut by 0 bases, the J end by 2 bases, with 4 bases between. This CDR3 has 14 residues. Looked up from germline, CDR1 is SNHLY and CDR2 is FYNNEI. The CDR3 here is CASSEALNTGELFF. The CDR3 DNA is TGTGCCAGCAGTGAAGCGCTAAACACCGGGGAGCTGTTTTTT.

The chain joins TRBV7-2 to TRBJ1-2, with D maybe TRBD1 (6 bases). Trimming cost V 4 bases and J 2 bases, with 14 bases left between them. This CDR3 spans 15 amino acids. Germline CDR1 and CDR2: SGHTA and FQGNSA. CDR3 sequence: CASSSGHGFNYGYTF. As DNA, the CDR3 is TGTGCCAGCAGCTCGGGACATGGGTTCAACTATGGCTACACCTTC.

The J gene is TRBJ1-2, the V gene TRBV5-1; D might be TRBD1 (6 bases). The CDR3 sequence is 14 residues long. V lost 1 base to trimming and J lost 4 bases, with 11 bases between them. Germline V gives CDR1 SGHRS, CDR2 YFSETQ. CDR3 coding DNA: TGCGCCAGCAGCTTGCTGCAGGGGAGCTATGGCTACACCTTC. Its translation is CASSLLQGSYGYTF.

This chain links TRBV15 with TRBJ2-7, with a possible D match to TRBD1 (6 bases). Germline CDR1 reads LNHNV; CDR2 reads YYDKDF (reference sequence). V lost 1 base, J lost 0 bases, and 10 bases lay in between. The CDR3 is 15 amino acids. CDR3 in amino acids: CATSRGKQGSYEQYF. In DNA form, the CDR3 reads TGTGCCACCAGCAGAGGCAAACAGGGCTCCTACGAGCAGTACTTC.

CDR3 DNA sequence: TGTGCCAGCAGTGAACTGGGGGGGCTGAGCACTGAAGCTTTCTTT. Protein sequence: CASSELGGLSTEAFF. J is TRBJ1-1 and V is TRBV6-1, with a tentative D call TRBD1 (6 bases). Between the trimmed V and J ends, which lost 2 bases and 4 bases, there was a span of 14 bases. The germline gives CDR1 MNHNS, CDR2 SASEGT. The CDR3 covers 15 residues.

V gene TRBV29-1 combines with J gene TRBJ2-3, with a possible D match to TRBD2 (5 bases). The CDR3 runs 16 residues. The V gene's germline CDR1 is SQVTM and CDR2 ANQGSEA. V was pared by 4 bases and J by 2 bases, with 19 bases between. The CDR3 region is CSVGVEAQLTTDTQYF. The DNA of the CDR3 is TGCAGCGTTGGAGTGGAGGCACAATTAACCACAGATACGCAGTATTTT.

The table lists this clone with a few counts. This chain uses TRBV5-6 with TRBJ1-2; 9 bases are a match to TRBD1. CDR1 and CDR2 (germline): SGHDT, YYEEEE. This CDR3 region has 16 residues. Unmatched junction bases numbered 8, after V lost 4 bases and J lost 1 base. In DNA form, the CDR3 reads TGTGCCAGCAGCCTCCCATGGGACAGGGTTAACTATGGCTACACCTTC. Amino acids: CASSLPWDRVNYGYTF.

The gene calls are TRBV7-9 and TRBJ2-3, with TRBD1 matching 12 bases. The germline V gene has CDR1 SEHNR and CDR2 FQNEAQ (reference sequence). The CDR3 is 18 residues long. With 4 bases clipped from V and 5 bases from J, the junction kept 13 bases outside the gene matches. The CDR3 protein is CASSSIRDRGQEGDTQYF. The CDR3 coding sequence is TGTGCCAGCAGCTCCATCCGGGACAGGGGGCAGGAGGGAGATACGCAGTATTTT.